This T cell receptor (beta chain) was captured by sequencing in a study of Ad26.COV2.S vaccination and SARS-CoV-2 variants. General study findings and limits: Similar non-spike TCR breadth was observed in recipients of vaccine and of placebo.

CDR3 length equals 13 residues. CDR1 is LNHDA and CDR2 is SQIVND in the germline V gene (reference sequence). V gave up 1 base and J gave up 4 bases, with 8 bases separating them. Assay used: immunoSEQ multiplex PCR; TCRdb lists only in-frame clones, some missing. The table records about 400,000 clones, 92% of them present only once. Treatment of the sample: about 20 received Ad26.COV2.S at low or high dose, single or two shots; roughly 5 received placebo; per-sample allocation not given. Material that was analyzed had been drawn on day 63 after the first vaccine or placebo injection. In the case of this clone: Its antigen remains unknown.

This clonotype was obtained from a person between 18 and 59 years old who received the Ad26.COV2.S COVID-19 vaccine or a placebo. This chain connects TRBV19 to TRBJ2-7; D tentatively fits TRBD1 or TRBD2 (5 bases each). Sequenced here: peripheral blood, sampled in a trial of Ad26.COV2.S vaccine versus placebo. Written as DNA, the CDR3 is TGTGCCAGTAGTATAGGGGACGGATACGAGCAGTACTTC. It encodes CASSIGDGYEQYF.